Below are 2 T cell receptor beta chains sequenced from a single sample in a study of blood T cell repertoires in COVID-19. Data came from immunoSEQ multiplex PCR; TCRdb stores just in-frame clones and leaves some out. The sample contains 350,000 to 400,000 clones, 80% to 90% of which appear only once. Sequenced material: PBMCs or T cells enriched from blood (not recorded which). The receptors were gathered from a man aged 18 to 29 who had recovered from COVID-19.

The gene calls are TRBV18 and TRBJ2-1; D might be TRBD2 (5 bases). The V and J ends lost 3 bases and 4 bases respectively, with 13 bases between them. The CDR3 loop spans 15 amino acids. The germline CDR1 and CDR2 sequences are KGHSH and LQKENI. DNA for the CDR3: TGTGCCAGCTCACCGGACTTGAACTTATACAATGAGCAGTTCTTC. It translates to CASSPDLNLYNEQFF.

The chain couples TRBV12-3 or TRBV12-4 to TRBJ2-7; 11 bases are shared with TRBD2. The V and J ends lost 6 bases and 6 bases, in that order; junction bases with no gene match: 4. The CDR3 sequence is 13 residues long. CDR3 sequence: CASRLAGAFEQYF. In nucleotides, the CDR3 is TGTGCCAGCAGACTAGCGGGAGCCTTCGAGCAGTACTTC.